The next 32 T cell receptor beta chains were all read from a single sample in a study of blood T cell repertoires in COVID-19. Generated by immunoSEQ multiplex PCR, the TCRdb table keeps only in-frame clones and is missing some. Found here are roughly 180,000 clones, under 85% of them singletons; the top ten hold roughly 1.3%. Sequenced input: peripheral blood. These receptors all stem from a man aged 60 to 69 who had recovered from COVID-19.

J is TRBJ1-6 and V is TRBV18; D unresolved. The CDR3 has 14 amino acids. In germline, CDR1 is KGHSH, CDR2 LQKENI. The V end lost 4 bases, the J end lost 4 bases, and 8 bases lay between the germline ends. CDR3 DNA: TGTGCCAGCTCACTAACAGAGTATAATTCACCCCTCCACTTT. It specifies CASSLTEYNSPLHF.

Details on this clone: Germline and junction disagree at one end, which may indicate a read error. This chain joins TRBV3-1 (or the pseudogene TRBV3-2) and TRBJ2-7; D is unclear. The CDR3 is 11 residues long. CDR1 is LGHDT and CDR2 is YNNKEL in the germline V gene (reference sequence). The DNA of the CDR3 is TGTGCCAGCAGCTCAAGCCCCGTCCTGAACTTC. Protein: CASSSSPVLNF.

Regarding this clone: A junction boundary mismatches the germline segment, possibly from a read error. The chain has TRBV7-8 and TRBJ1-5; the D is unclear. The CDR3 length is 16 residues. Germline assignment: CDR1 SGHVS and CDR2 FQNEAQ. Here the CDR3 DNA reads TGTGCCAGCAGCCTAGCGAGTTATTATAGCAATCAGCCCCAGCATTTT. This translates into CASSLASYYSNQPQHF.

In its sample, this clone was seen a few times. V gene TRBV6-2 or TRBV6-3 combines with J gene TRBJ2-5; 7 bases map to TRBD2. The CDR3 covers 16 residues. Germline lookup yields CDR1 MNHEY and CDR2 SVGEGT. The ends lost 2 bases at V and 3 bases at J; junction bases unmatched: 9. CDR3 amino acids: CASSYDGTILKETQYF. The CDR3 DNA reads as TGTGCCAGCAGTTACGACGGGACTATTCTCAAAGAGACCCAGTACTTC.

V usage is TRBV11-2 and J usage is TRBJ1-6; D ambiguous. The V end lost 5 bases, the J end lost 4 bases, and 9 bases lay between the germline ends. Per germline, CDR1 SGHAT and CDR2 FQNNGV. This CDR3 region has 14 residues. The CDR3 DNA reads as TGTGCCAGCAGCCCGACAAATTATAATTCACCCCTCCACTTT. Its translation is CASSPTNYNSPLHF.

A word on this clone: Different DNA sequences within this sample yield the same CDR3. The V and J genes are TRBV10-2 and TRBJ2-7; 8 nucleotides match TRBD1. V was pared by 6 bases and J by 2 bases, with 3 bases of the junction left unmatched. Looked up from germline, CDR1 is WSHSY and CDR2 is SAAADI. This CDR3 comprises 13 residues. The CDR3 region has the DNA TGCGCCAGCAGAGACAGGGGACCCTACGAGCAGTACTTC. It specifies CASRDRGPYEQYF.

The chain uses TRBV3-1 (or the pseudogene TRBV3-2) and TRBJ2-7, with TRBD2 as a possible D gene (7 bases). V lost 1 base and J 0 bases, leaving 16 bases between the germline ends. The CDR3 is made up of 17 amino acids. The V gene's germline CDR1 is LGHDT and CDR2 YNNKEL (reference sequence). The CDR3 DNA reads as TGTGCCAGCAGCCAAGGCGTTGCGGGGGCCGGCTCCTACGAGCAGTACTTC. Its translation is CASSQGVAGAGSYEQYF.

The chain employs TRBV6-5 and TRBJ2-2, with D possibly being TRBD1 (6 bases). The CDR3 has 16 amino acids. The germline V gene encodes CDR1 MNHEY and CDR2 SVGAGI. V lost 2 bases, J lost 0 bases, and 10 bases lay in between. As DNA, the CDR3 is TGTGCCAGCAGTTACCTTCGGACAGCGAACACCGGGGAGCTGTTTTTT. Residues: CASSYLRTANTGELFF.

This rearrangement joins TRBV6-1 to TRBJ1-5; D is possibly TRBD1 (6 bases). Trimming cost V 1 base and J 2 bases, with 12 bases left between them. This CDR3 is built from 16 residues. Germline CDR1 and CDR2: MNHNS and SASEGT. CDR3 DNA: TGTGCCAGCAGTGAAGGGCAGGGGTTCGGCAATCAGCCCCAGCATTTT. Its translation: CASSEGQGFGNQPQHF.

The chain recombines TRBV24-1 with TRBJ1-1; no reliable D call. V gave up 6 bases and J gave up 3 bases, with 10 bases separating them. The germline V gene encodes CDR1 KGHDR and CDR2 SFDVKD. The CDR3 runs to 13 residues. The CDR3 nucleotides are TGTGCCACCAGTCGGGGATCGGACACTGAAGCTTTCTTT. Translating it yields CATSRGSDTEAFF.

The chain carries TRBV5-1 and TRBJ1-2, with a tentative D call TRBD1 (6 bases). V was cut by 3 bases and J by 7 bases, with 13 bases left in between. This CDR3 contains 13 residues. The V gene's germline CDR1 is SGHRS and CDR2 YFSETQ. This CDR3 reads CASSSPGARGYTF. CDR3 bases: TGCGCCAGCAGCTCTCCAGGGGCGCGTGGCTACACCTTC.

The gene calls are TRBV5-5 and TRBJ2-7, with TRBD2 matching 7 bases. This CDR3 is built from 14 residues. Looked up from germline, CDR1 is SGHKS and CDR2 is YYEKEE (reference sequence). The V segment lost 4 bases and the J segment 2 bases; nucleotides outside the gene matches: 6. CDR3: CASSPRGDAYEQYF. The CDR3 bases are TGTGCCAGCAGCCCCCGGGGGGACGCCTACGAGCAGTACTTC.

The chain uses TRBV29-1 and TRBJ2-5; 8 positions agree with TRBD1. Looked up from germline, CDR1 is SQVTM and CDR2 is ANQGSEA. This CDR3 has 14 amino acids. Unmatched junction bases numbered 9, after V lost 7 bases and J lost 2 bases. CDR3 nucleotides: TGCAGCGCAGCTAGGACAGGGCTGCAAGAGACCCAGTACTTC. Translated, it gives CSAARTGLQETQYF.

The rearrangement joins TRBV7-9 to TRBJ2-3, with 10 bases that match TRBD1. V lost 4 bases, J lost 0 bases, and 10 bases stayed unmatched. The germline CDR1 and CDR2 sequences are SEHNR and FQNEAQ (reference sequence). The CDR3 length is 18 residues. The CDR3 bases are TGTGCCAGCAGCTCCGACAGGGGGCGACCTGAGAGCACAGATACGCAGTATTTT. It encodes CASSSDRGRPESTDTQYF.

The CDR3 DNA is TGTGCCAGCAGCCCCACAGGACCCGCGGCGCCATCAGGGCAGTACTTC. It is translated as CASSPTGPAAPSGQYF. This rearrangement joins TRBV7-2 to TRBJ2-7; D perhaps matches TRBD1 (5 bases). This CDR3 is built from 16 residues. Trimming left V 5 bases short and J 9 bases short, with 26 bases between. Germline assignment: CDR1 SGHTA and CDR2 FQGNSA.

The J gene is TRBJ2-5, the V gene TRBV30; D is undetermined. Germline V lookup: CDR1 GTSNPN, CDR2 SVGIG (reference sequence). V was shortened by 8 bases and J by 2 bases, with 12 bases between the two germline ends. The CDR3 has 12 amino acids. CDR3 loop: CAGQKAQETQYF. The CDR3 nucleotides read TGTGCCGGGCAAAAAGCACAAGAGACCCAGTACTTC. Based on the CDR3 plus reference TRBV30 and TRBJ2-5, the full variable domain is SQTIHQWPATLVQPVGSPLSLECTVEGTSNPNLYWYRQAAGRGLQLLFYSVGIGQISSEVPQNLSASRPQDRQFILSSKKLLLSDSGFYLCAGQKAQETQYFGPGTRLLVL.

The J gene is TRBJ2-7, the V gene TRBV27; a possible D gene is TRBD2 (5 bases). Looked up from germline, CDR1 is MNHEY and CDR2 is SMNVEV (reference sequence). V dropped 3 bases and J dropped 3 bases, with 9 bases sitting between them. This CDR3 spans 13 amino acids. The CDR3, as DNA: TGTGCCAGCAGTTTGGGAGTACTCTACGAGCAGTACTTC. Translated: CASSLGVLYEQYF.

V gene TRBV5-1 combines with J gene TRBJ1-4, with 9 nucleotides matching TRBD1. The germline gives CDR1 SGHRS, CDR2 YFSETQ. With V trimmed by 3 bases and J by 8 bases, 5 bases remained unmatched. This CDR3 contains 14 residues. The CDR3 bases are TGCGCCAGCAGCTGGGACAGGGTGGCCGAAAAACTGTTTTTT. The encoded protein is CASSWDRVAEKLFF.

This clone appeared once. The CDR3 spells CASSPRTGSIFNEQFF. For the CDR3, the DNA is TGTGCCAGCAGTCCTCGGACAGGGAGTATCTTCAATGAGCAGTTCTTC. The rearrangement uses TRBV7-9 and TRBJ2-1, with TRBD1 matching 8 bases. The V segment lost 6 bases and the J segment 6 bases; nucleotides outside the gene matches: 13. The CDR3 has 16 residues. Germline values: CDR1 SEHNR, CDR2 FQNEAQ (reference sequence).

The J gene is TRBJ2-2, the V gene TRBV12-3 or TRBV12-4, with D unclear. This CDR3 is 13 amino acids long. Trimming stripped 4 bases from V and 7 bases from J, with 10 bases between. CDR3 nucleotides: TGTGCCAGCAGTTACCCCCTACTCGGGGAGCTGTTTTTT. Its protein is CASSYPLLGELFF.

V usage is TRBV24-1 and J usage is TRBJ1-1; no reliable D call. Germline V lookup: CDR1 KGHDR, CDR2 SFDVKD. V dropped 7 bases and J dropped 4 bases, with 21 bases sitting between them. The CDR3 contains 16 residues. CDR3 protein: CATRTTQFGLSTEAFF. CDR3 nucleotide sequence: TGTGCCACCAGGACGACACAGTTTGGTCTGAGCACTGAAGCTTTCTTT.

This chain links TRBV12-3 or TRBV12-4 with TRBJ2-7, with D possibly matching TRBD2 (5 bases). With 1 base removed from V and 6 bases from J, the gap between germline ends came to 7 bases. The CDR3 totals 12 residues. The CDR3 protein is CASSLVAGEQYF. In DNA, the CDR3 is TGTGCCAGCAGTTTAGTGGCGGGCGAGCAGTACTTC.

This chain joins TRBV24-1 and TRBJ2-1; the match to TRBD1 covers 7 bases. CDR1 is KGHDR and CDR2 is SFDVKD in the germline V gene. The CDR3 contains 15 residues. The V gene end was trimmed by 9 bases and the J gene end by 5 bases; junction bases not matched to a gene: 12. The CDR3 is CATGGQQANNNEQFF. The CDR3 region has the DNA TGTGCCACCGGGGGACAGCAAGCAAACAACAATGAGCAGTTCTTC.

V usage is TRBV5-4 and J usage is TRBJ2-7; 10 bases agree with TRBD1. Germline lookup yields CDR1 SGHNT and CDR2 YYREEE (reference sequence). This CDR3 is built from 16 residues. Trimming took 4 bases from V and 5 from J; bases not matched to a gene: 12. CDR3 amino acids: CASSPQPGQGINEQYF. The DNA for the CDR3 is TGTGCCAGCAGCCCACAACCGGGACAGGGGATTAACGAGCAGTACTTC.

The chain links TRBV12-2 to TRBJ1-1; the table's D call, TRBD1, has no DNA check behind it. TRBV12-2 is tagged as a pseudogene. This CDR3 has 22 residues. CDR3 sequence reads: CASRLARSEPMGETGGDTEAFF. CDR3 DNA: TGTGCAAGTCGCTTAGCTAGGTCGGAGCCTATGGGTGAGACAGGGGGCGACACTGAAGCTTTCTTT.

The chain joins TRBV29-1 to TRBJ2-5, with TRBD1 identical over 7 bases. With V trimmed by 7 bases and J by 5 bases, 10 bases remained unmatched. The CDR3 is 13 residues long. Germline values: CDR1 SQVTM, CDR2 ANQGSEA. As DNA, the CDR3 is TGCAGCGGACTATCAGGGGGTGGGGAGACCCAGTACTTC. This encodes CSGLSGGGETQYF.

V usage is TRBV7-6 and J usage is TRBJ2-5; TRBD1 matches at 10 bases. The V gene end was trimmed by 5 bases and the J gene end by 4 bases; junction bases not matched to a gene: 16. The CDR3 is 18 amino acids. Germline-derived CDR1 and CDR2 are SGHVS and FNYEAQ. CDR3 sequence reads: CASSPFHIGQGVGETQYF. The CDR3 DNA sequence: TGTGCCAGCAGCCCGTTCCACATCGGACAGGGGGTGGGAGAGACCCAGTACTTC.

The V gene is TRBV2, the J gene TRBJ1-1; D perhaps matches TRBD1 (5 bases). Germline V gene data show CDR1 as SNHLY and CDR2 as FYNNEI. This CDR3 contains 15 residues. Trimming stripped 5 bases from V and 2 bases from J, with 15 bases between. The CDR3 loop reads CASSKLTATNTEAFF. In DNA, the CDR3 is TGTGCCAGCAGTAAACTGACAGCAACTAACACTGAAGCTTTCTTT.

This sequence joins TRBV2 and TRBJ1-1; 8 nucleotides align to TRBD1. CDR1 SNHLY and CDR2 FYNNEI come from the germline V gene. V lost 6 bases to trimming and J lost 4 bases; unmatched junction nucleotides: 10. There are 15 residues in the CDR3. Here the CDR3 reads CASRARGRGSTEAFF. The CDR3, as DNA: TGTGCCAGCAGGGCCAGGGGGCGAGGTAGCACTGAAGCTTTCTTT.

This clone was found once. DNA for the CDR3: TGTGCCAGCAGCGTAGCAGGACAGGGGGCCCGCTTTTATGGCTACACCTTC. Translation gives CASSVAGQGARFYGYTF. The rearrangement uses TRBV9 and TRBJ1-2, with 11 bases aligning to TRBD1. With V trimmed by 0 bases and J by 5 bases, 9 bases remained unmatched. The CDR3 totals 17 residues. Looked up from germline, CDR1 is SGDLS and CDR2 is YYNGEE.

V usage is TRBV19 and J usage is TRBJ1-6, with 10 positions matching TRBD1. The length of the CDR3 is 16 residues. Germline-derived CDR1 and CDR2 are LNHDA and SQIVND (reference sequence). V dropped 9 bases and J dropped 11; count of bases not matched to a gene: 16. CDR3 coding DNA: TGTGCCAGCTCCGGGACAGGGGCGCTCTGGGAACCACCCCTCCACTTT. This gives the protein CASSGTGALWEPPLHF.

V usage is TRBV6-5 and J usage is TRBJ1-2; 8 bases align to TRBD1. The CDR3 contains 14 residues. Germline CDR1 MNHEY, CDR2 SVGAGI. The V gene end was trimmed by 5 bases and the J gene end by 4 bases; junction bases not matched to a gene: 6. CDR3 region: CASSTRGRVYGYTF. The CDR3 DNA reads as TGTGCCAGCAGTACCAGGGGGCGCGTCTATGGCTACACCTTC.